This is a list of T cell receptor beta chains from one sample in a study of T-cell reconstitution after alpha-beta-depleted transplantation in children. TCRdb called the PCR reads again in MiXCR, with one record for every CDR3 protein. The data hold 90,000 to 150,000 distinct CDR3 sequences, with 20% to 25% observed a single time. This specimen was PBMCs, mostly from graft donor cells, taken 180 days after TCRalphabeta/CD19-depleted stem cell transplant. All receptors come from a male patient between 2 and 15 years old who had a stem cell transplant for chronic granulomatous disease, so the T cells may come from the graft donor. CDR3s include the opening cysteine and the closing phenylalanine or tryptophan. D genes are given only for firm matches. Rows give clone size only sometimes, using once, few, many, or a class for an expanded clone.

TRBJ2-3	TRBV6-2/TRBV6-3	NA	NA	TGTGCCAGCAGTCCCGCGGGAGATACGCAGTATTTT	CASSPAGDTQYF
TRBJ2-2	TRBV24-1	TRBD2	few	TGTGCCACCAGTGATACCTTAGCGGGAGGGTACACCGGGGAGCTGTTTTTT	CATSDTLAGGYTGELFF
TRBJ2-1	TRBV27	NA	NA	TGTGCCAGCAGTTCCCACCGGACACCCACAGGGTCAAGGAGCAATGAGCAGTTCTTC	CASSSHRTPTGSRSNEQFF
TRBJ2-1	TRBV12-3/TRBV12-4	NA	NA	TGTGCCAGCAGTCGTGGAGGGCCGTGGGAAGGCAATGAGCAGTTCTTC	CASSRGGPWEGNEQFF
TRBJ2-2	TRBV7-9	NA	NA	TGTGCCAGCAACGGCAGAGGTGGCACCGGGGAGCTGTTTTTT	CASNGRGGTGELFF
TRBJ1-4	TRBV20-1	NA	few	TGCAGTGCTAAAATCGGGCCAAAGGGGGAAAAACTGTTTTTT	CSAKIGPKGEKLFF
TRBJ1-2	TRBV12-3/TRBV12-4	NA	NA	TGTGCCAGCAGTTTATGGTCTCATACCTTC	CASSLWSHTF
TRBJ2-1	TRBV3-1	NA	NA	TGTGCCAGCAGGCGCGGGATACTAGAGGGCGATGAGCAGTTCTTC	CASRRGILEGDEQFF
TRBJ2-7	TRBV21-1	NA	few	TGTGCCAGCAGCAAAAGGTGGCTGCCTTCCTCCTACGAGCAGTACTTC	CASSKRWLPSSYEQYF
TRBJ2-1	TRBV5-5	TRBD2	NA	TGTGCCAGCAGCTTGGTTCTAGCGGGGTACAATGAGCAGTTCTTC	CASSLVLAGYNEQFF
TRBJ1-5	TRBV28	NA	NA	TGTGCCAGCAGTTTACCGGATCAGCCCCAGCATTTT	CASSLPDQPQHF
TRBJ2-1	TRBV29-1	TRBD2	many	TGCAGCGTCTCAGGACTAGCGGGAGGCCGCACCTACAATGAGCAGTTCTTC	CSVSGLAGGRTYNEQFF
TRBJ1-1	TRBV20-1	NA	NA	TGCAGTGGCCAGACCGGGGTCTACGACACTGAAGCTTTCTTT	CSGQTGVYDTEAFF
TRBJ2-2	TRBV20-1	NA	few	TGCAGTGCTAGAAGGCGGGTCGTAGGCACCGGGGAGCTGTTTTTT	CSARRRVVGTGELFF
TRBJ2-7	TRBV29-1	TRBD2	NA	TGCAGCGTCCTAAGGACTAGCGGATCCTACGAGCAGTACTTC	CSVLRTSGSYEQYF
TRBJ2-7	TRBV7-6	NA	NA	TGTGCCAGCAGCTTAGTAACGGGCTACGAGCAGTACTTC	CASSLVTGYEQYF
TRBJ2-1	TRBV29-1	TRBD2	NA	TGCAGCGTTGCGACTAGCGGGTCCTACAATGAGCAGTTCTTC	CSVATSGSYNEQFF
TRBJ1-5	TRBV7-8	NA	NA	TGTGCCAGCAGTAAGACGGAGGGCAATCAGCCCCAGCATTTT	CASSKTEGNQPQHF
TRBJ2-4	TRBV20-1	TRBD1	many	TGCAGTGCTAGACCCTCCGGGACAGGGGTTTTTGAAAACATTCAGTACTTC	CSARPSGTGVFENIQYF
TRBJ2-1	TRBV4-2	TRBD1	few	TGTGCCAGCAGCCAACCCGACAGGGTTACGAGCAATGAGCAGTTCTTC	CASSQPDRVTSNEQFF
TRBJ1-6	TRBV20-1	NA	NA	TGCAGTGCTAGTCCAGGGTTTAATTCACCCCTCCACTTT	CSASPGFNSPLHF
TRBJ2-5	TRBV5-5	NA	few	TGTGCCAGCAGCTTCGGCGGATATCAAGAGACCCAGTACTTC	CASSFGGYQETQYF
TRBJ2-1	TRBV29-1	TRBD2	few	TGCAGCGTCGATGGACTAGCGGGAGGGCCTGTCTACAATGAGCAGTTCTTC	CSVDGLAGGPVYNEQFF
TRBJ2-5	TRBV2	NA	NA	TGTGCCAGCAGTGAACCTCGCTCAAGGCAGGAGACCCAGTACTTC	CASSEPRSRQETQYF
TRBJ1-2	TRBV25-1	TRBD1	many	TGTGCCAGCAGTCAGGGGGCGGTCTATGGCTACACCTTC	CASSQGAVYGYTF
TRBJ2-7	TRBV5-1	TRBD1	NA	TGCGCCAGCACCCAGACAGGGGTCCCTTACGAGCAGTACTTC	CASTQTGVPYEQYF
TRBJ2-3	TRBV20-1	TRBD2	NA	TGCAGTGCTGCTCGCGGGAGGGCCATAGATACGCAGTATTTT	CSAARGRAIDTQYF
TRBJ2-7	TRBV28	TRBD2	NA	TGTGCCAGCATCGGCCAATCAGCCGGGGGGAGCTACGAGCAGTACTTC	CASIGQSAGGSYEQYF
TRBJ2-6	TRBV29-1	NA	many	TGCAGCGTCCGGGACTCTGGGGCCAACGTCCTGACTTTC	CSVRDSGANVLTF
TRBJ2-3	TRBV7-6	NA	few	TGTGCCAGCAGCTTAGTGATAGGGTCAGATACGCAGTATTTT	CASSLVIGSDTQYF
TRBJ2-1	TRBV5-4	TRBD2	many	TGTGCCAGCAGCTTACAGGGCGGGAGGGCCAATGAGCAGTTCTTC	CASSLQGGRANEQFF
TRBJ2-7	TRBV20-1	NA	few	TGCAGTGCTGCACGGGGGAGCTCCTACGAGCAGTACTTC	CSAARGSSYEQYF
TRBJ2-1	TRBV12-3/TRBV12-4	TRBD2	few	TGTGCCAGCACCCTCTTGACTAGCGGTTTTGAGCAGTTCTTC	CASTLLTSGFEQFF
TRBJ2-2	TRBV6-2/TRBV6-3	TRBD2	many	TGTGCCAGCAGCCTTACTAGCGGGGTCTTCGGGGAGCTGTTTTTT	CASSLTSGVFGELFF
TRBJ1-6	TRBV5-1	NA	NA	TGCGCCAGCAGCTGGGGGGGGAATTCACCCCTCCACTTT	CASSWGGNSPLHF
TRBJ2-5	TRBV20-1	NA	few	TGCAGTGCTAGTAAGGCAGTTCAAGAGACCCAGTACTTC	CSASKAVQETQYF
TRBJ1-6	TRBV20-1	TRBD1	few	TGCAGTGCTATGGGACAGATTCTTAATTCACCCCTCCACTTT	CSAMGQILNSPLHF
TRBJ2-5	TRBV15	NA	NA	TGTGCCACCAGCAGAGATACGGAGACCCAGTACTTC	CATSRDTETQYF
TRBJ2-1	TRBV20-1	TRBD2	many	TGCAGTGCTTACATTAGCGGGAGTTACAATGAGCAGTTCTTC	CSAYISGSYNEQFF
TRBJ2-1	TRBV7-7	TRBD2	NA	TGTGCCAGCAGCTTAGGGCTAGCGGGTCAGCAGTTCTTC	CASSLGLAGQQFF
TRBJ2-7	TRBV4-3	NA	few	TGCGCCAGCAGCCAAGATCAGGGGCTCTACGAGCAGTACTTC	CASSQDQGLYEQYF
TRBJ2-7	TRBV12-3/TRBV12-4	TRBD2	many	TGTGCCAGCAGTTTAGGGGGGACTAGCGGGGTCATGATGCCCACGCAGTACTTC	CASSLGGTSGVMMPTQYF
TRBJ2-3	TRBV7-6	NA	NA	TGTGCCAGCAGCTTGCCCCGGGGCAGGGGCACGCAGTATTTT	CASSLPRGRGTQYF